There are many counts of the clone carrying this T cell receptor (beta chain). The CDR3 runs to 15 residues. The germline CDR1 and CDR2 sequences are SGHTA and FQGNSA. Trimming cost V 6 bases and J 9 bases; bases outside gene matches: 7. The sample belongs to a study of response to subunit inactivated influenza vaccine. MiXCR was run by TCRdb on the RT-PCR reads, yielding one entry per CDR3 protein. There are roughly 650,000 distinct CDR3 sequences in the sample; about 14% occur only once, and around 7.6% lies in the top ten. The chain uses TRBV7-2 and TRBJ2-2; 13 bases are a match to TRBD2. The specimen comprised PBMCs from blood, sampled approximately 15 days before vaccination. This TCR derives from a man in his fifties or sixties who received an inactivated influenza vaccine. The CDR3: CASRWTSGGDRELFF. The CDR3, as DNA: TGTGCCAGCAGGTGGACTAGCGGGGGTGACAGGGAGCTGTTTTTT.